This T cell receptor (beta chain) was identified during a study of PD-1 blockade in classical Hodgkin lymphoma. Comment on this clone: As yet, its antigen is unknown.

Study-wide results and caveats: The study found that TCR diversity rose significantly by C4D1 in CD4+ but not CD8+ cells.

The table came from immunoSEQ multiplex PCR; TCRdb's copy has only in-frame clones and leaves some out. The sample gives about 66,000 clones, about two thirds of which show up once; roughly 9% is in the top ten. The CDR3 is 14 amino acids. The germline V and J ends were trimmed by 1 base and 0 bases, with 6 bases remaining between them. Per the germline V gene, CDR1 is MGHDK and CDR2 is SYGVNS. With no exception, relapse followed autologous stem cell transplantation in all patients, and brentuximab vedotin exposure varied. The source was peripheral blood mononuclear cells (PBMCs), collected before the second cycle of nivolumab. The genes are TRBV25-1 and TRBJ1-1; D remains unclear. The sequence was obtained from a human donor with classical Hodgkin lymphoma. The CDR3 reads CASSELGVNTEAFF. The CDR3 DNA follows: TGTGCCAGCAGTGAATTGGGAGTGAACACTGAAGCTTTCTTT.